The source of this T cell receptor beta chain is a study of cytomegalovirus exposure and HLA in healthy donors. PCR primers comprised 60 Vbeta and 13 Jbeta primers. Assay: immunoSEQ multiplex PCR; the TCRdb copy retains only in-frame clones and omits some. The table includes under 150,000 clones, roughly 79% detected once. Turning to this clone: Its target is not known.

Overall study results and limits: Reports described diagnosis of cytomegalovirus status by the classifier as highly specific and sensitive. Across HLA loci, a later analysis found differing TCR association rates, with DRB1 most and HLA-C fewest.

The CDR3 runs 11 residues. V gave up 0 bases and J gave up 11 bases, with 8 bases separating them. Germline V CDR1 and CDR2: DFQATT, SNEGSKA (reference sequence). The sequence derives from a woman between 18 and 29 years old in good health and CMV-seronegative. The sequencing input was PBMCs. V and J are TRBV20-1 and TRBJ2-1, with D possibly TRBD1 on 6 matching bases. The CDR3 sequence: CSARDRDKQFF. In nucleotides, the CDR3 is TGCAGTGCTAGAGACCGGGACAAGCAGTTCTTC.